Sequencing of this T cell receptor (beta chain) was carried out in a study of shared clonotypes between healthy human individuals. In the study overall: Per donor, CD8 memory used one plate, CD8 naive used two, CD4 memory used three and CD4 naive used three. Findings and caveats of the study: A handful of donors showed sharing of around 5.3% of naive CD4 clonotypes. Deeper or shallower sequencing was expected to change how clonotypes are shared among donors. All-four-donor shared clonotypes had higher generation probabilities than non-shared clonotypes did.

Per the germline V gene, CDR1 is SNHLY and CDR2 is FYNNEI. CDR3 length equals 15 residues. V dropped 4 bases and J dropped 5; count of bases not matched to a gene: 5. Remarks on this clone: What it binds is unknown.

TCRdb's copy holds only in-frame clones and misses some; the assay was immunoSEQ multiplex PCR. The sample holds over a million clones, about three quarters seen once. The sample comprised memory CD4+ T cells sorted from blood. Subset denoted: CD45RA-negative fraction. The chain couples TRBV2 to TRBJ2-3; TRBD1 matches at 11 bases. The sequence was obtained from a man aged 18 to 30 in good health. The CDR3, as DNA: TGTGCCAGCAGTGTGGACAGGGGGCATGGAGATACGCAGTATTTT. This codes for CASSVDRGHGDTQYF.